This entry lists 25 T cell receptor beta chains sequenced from one sample in a study of cytomegalovirus exposure and HLA in healthy donors (dated by TCRdb to 2016 to 2017). Library generation was performed with the immunoSEQ multiplex PCR assay. A mixture of 60 forward primers for TCR Vbeta segments and 13 reverse primers for TCR Jbeta segments was used in the multiplex PCR. TCRdb took this table from immuneACCESS and kept in-frame rearrangements with V and J called. Such tables lack part of the clones; where checked against another copy, unresolved V genes explain under half of the gap, and the rest is unexplained. The sample table gives roughly 110,000 clones. The top ten clonotypes cover 5.5% to 8% of the sample. The sequencing input was PBMCs. Every receptor here comes from a man aged 35 to 55 in good health and CMV-seropositive.

The CDR3 spells CASSPFGGRANTQYF. DNA for the CDR3: TGTGCCAGCAGCCCCTTTGGCGGTAGAGCTAATACGCAGTATTTT. The V gene is TRBV7-3, the J gene TRBJ2-3; D not resolved. The CDR3 has 15 residues. Trimming took off 5 bases at V and 7 bases at J, with 19 bases between the two ends. Germline V CDR1 and CDR2: SGHTA, FQGTGA.

J is TRBJ2-2 and V is TRBV29-1, with D hard to call. Trimming removed 4 bases from V and 0 bases from J, with 6 bases in between. In germline, CDR1 is SQVTM, CDR2 ANQGSEA. CDR3 length: 13 amino acids. The CDR3 DNA reads as TGCAGCGTTGCGCGAGCGAACACCGGGGAGCTGTTTTTT. It specifies CSVARANTGELFF.

This chain uses TRBV2 with TRBJ2-5, with TRBD1 as a possible D gene (5 bases). V lost 5 bases to trimming and J lost 4 bases, with 8 bases between them. Germline CDR1 is SNHLY and CDR2 is FYNNEI. The CDR3 is made up of 12 amino acids. In nucleotides, the CDR3 is TGTGCCAGCAGTAGACAGAGAGAGACCCAGTACTTC. It encodes CASSRQRETQYF.

The J gene is TRBJ1-3, the V gene TRBV11-1; D ambiguous. The ends were cut back, 3 bases at V and 0 bases at J, with 15 bases in the middle. Germline loops: CDR1 SGHAT, CDR2 FQDESV (reference sequence). The CDR3 is 17 residues long. The chain's CDR3 is CASSFLREPRSGNTIYF. CDR3 DNA sequence: TGTGCCAGCAGCTTCTTGCGTGAACCTCGCTCTGGAAACACCATATATTTT. Based on the CDR3 plus reference TRBV11-1 and TRBJ1-3, the full variable domain is EAEVAQSPRYKITEKSQAVAFWCDPISGHATLYWYRQILGQGPELLVQFQDESVVDDSQLPKDRFSAERLKGVDSTLKIQPAELGDSAMYLCASSFLREPRSGNTIYFGEGSWLTVV.

The chain combines TRBV4-3 with TRBJ2-3; 7 bases match TRBD2. Trimming at V came to 3 bases and at J to 2 bases, leaving 11 bases not matched to a gene. The CDR3 runs 17 residues. Germline CDR1 and CDR2: LGHNA and YSLEER. CDR3 sequence (DNA): TGCGCCAGCAGCCATTCGTCGGCGGGAGTAAACACAGATACGCAGTATTTT. Translation: CASSHSSAGVNTDTQYF.

The chain uses TRBV25-1 and TRBJ2-6; weak D call: TRBD1 (5 bases). The CDR3 is 16 residues long. V dropped 1 base and J dropped 2 bases, with 9 bases sitting between them. The germline gives CDR1 MGHDK, CDR2 SYGVNS. The CDR3 protein is CASSEWAGTGANVLTF. As DNA, the CDR3 is TGTGCCAGCAGTGAATGGGCAGGGACTGGGGCCAACGTCCTGACTTTC.

The genes are TRBV11-3 and TRBJ2-1; 8 bases are shared with TRBD2. V was pared by 6 bases and J by 0 bases, with 4 bases of the junction left unmatched. The length of the CDR3 is 15 residues. Germline lookup yields CDR1 SGHNT and CDR2 YENEEA. The CDR3 protein is CASSMLAGSYNEQFF. DNA for the CDR3: TGTGCCAGCAGTATGCTAGCGGGCTCCTACAATGAGCAGTTCTTC.

The rearrangement uses TRBV7-9 and TRBJ1-1, with D perhaps matching TRBD1 (5 bases). CDR3 length: 11 residues. The germline V gene encodes CDR1 SEHNR and CDR2 FQNEAQ (reference sequence). Deletions cut 11 bases from V and 8 bases from J, with 15 bases between. The CDR3, as DNA: TGTGCCGCAGCCCTAAGGGGAGAAGCTTTCTTT. As protein: CAAALRGEAFF.

The chain employs TRBV5-4 and TRBJ1-4; 7 bases fit TRBD1. CDR3 length equals 15 residues. Unmatched junction bases numbered 8, after V lost 4 bases and J lost 5 bases. The germline gives CDR1 SGHNT, CDR2 YYREEE (reference sequence). The CDR3 nucleotides are TGTGCCAGCAGCAAGGATGACAGGGCGAATGAAAAACTGTTTTTT. Residues: CASSKDDRANEKLFF.

This rearrangement joins TRBV4-1 to TRBJ2-7; 7 bases are a match to TRBD1. Germline loops: CDR1 MGHRA, CDR2 YSYEKL. This CDR3 contains 18 residues. With V trimmed by 0 bases and J by 2 bases, 13 bases remained unmatched. Here the CDR3 DNA reads TGCGCCAGCAGCCAAGATCGGACGCGCTGGACAGGAGCCTACGAGCAGTACTTC. Its protein is CASSQDRTRWTGAYEQYF.

The chain couples TRBV5-4 to TRBJ1-3; maybe TRBD1 (5 bases). V was cut by 0 bases and J by 2 bases, with 9 bases left in between. Germline V gene lookup returns CDR1 SGHNT and CDR2 YYREEE (reference sequence). The CDR3 sequence is 15 residues long. Here the CDR3 reads CASSLEGITGNTIYF. The CDR3 nucleotides are TGTGCCAGCAGCTTGGAGGGGATCACTGGAAACACCATATATTTT.

With regard to this clone: Other DNA sequences in this specimen translate into the identical CDR3. The rearrangement uses TRBV9 and TRBJ2-7, with 8 bases identical to TRBD2. The CDR3 sequence is 14 residues long. The junction had 8 bases not matched to a gene; V was cut back by 3 bases and J by 6 bases. The V gene's germline CDR1 is SGDLS and CDR2 YYNGEE. The CDR3 DNA follows: TGTGCCAGCAGCGGGGCGGGGGGCCCCGGCGAGCAGTACTTC. This gives the protein CASSGAGGPGEQYF.

The chain links TRBV19 to TRBJ2-2; TRBD1 matches at 9 bases. The CDR3 totals 16 residues. V shed 6 bases and J 2 bases; nucleotides not matched to a gene: 7. In germline, CDR1 is LNHDA, CDR2 SQIVND (reference sequence). The chain's CDR3 is CASSVLGQGNTGELFF. For the CDR3, the DNA is TGTGCCAGTAGCGTTTTGGGACAGGGCAACACCGGGGAGCTGTTTTTT. Looking up the rest from reference TRBV19 and TRBJ2-2 gives the full variable domain: DGGITQSPKYLFRKEGQNVTLSCEQNLNHDAMYWYRQDPGQGLRLIYYSQIVNDFQKGDIAEGYSVSREKKESFPLTVTSAQKNPTAFYLCASSVLGQGNTGELFFGEGSRLTVL.

V is TRBV19 and J is TRBJ2-2; 9 bases line up with TRBD1. V was clipped by 8 bases and J by 2 bases; unmatched bases: 6. The CDR3 covers 15 residues. Germline V CDR1 and CDR2: LNHDA, SQIVND (reference sequence). This CDR3 reads CASSLGQGNTGELFF. CDR3 nucleotides: TGTGCCAGTTCCCTGGGACAGGGTAACACCGGGGAGCTGTTTTTT.

The rearrangement joins TRBV5-1 to TRBJ2-2, with 11 bases aligning to TRBD1. Germline V lookup: CDR1 SGHRS, CDR2 YFSETQ. CDR3 length: 15 amino acids. The junction had 5 bases not matched to a gene; V was cut back by 4 bases and J by 6 bases. The CDR3 region is CASSLGQGGPGELFF. In DNA, the CDR3 is TGCGCCAGCAGCCTGGGACAGGGGGGTCCCGGGGAGCTGTTTTTT. The complete variable domain, with remaining parts taken from reference TRBV5-1 and TRBJ2-2, reads KAGVTQTPRYLIKTRGQQVTLSCSPISGHRSVSWYQQTPGQGLQFLFEYFSETQRNKGNFPGRFSGRQFSNSRSEMNVSTLELGDSALYLCASSLGQGGPGELFFGEGSRLTVL.

The V call is TRBV6-1, the J call TRBJ2-1, with D possibly matching TRBD2 (6 bases). This CDR3 has 17 residues. Trimming shortened V by 2 bases and J by 4 bases, and 18 bases separated the two germline ends. Germline CDR1 MNHNS, CDR2 SASEGT. CDR3 in amino acids: CASSEPRPGATYNEQFF. CDR3 DNA sequence: TGTGCCAGCAGTGAACCCCGACCGGGAGCAACATACAATGAGCAGTTCTTC.

This chain joins TRBV12-5 and TRBJ1-5, with no clear D. The CDR3 covers 12 residues. The V end lost 6 bases, the J end lost 1 base, and 4 bases lay between the germline ends. The germline V gene encodes CDR1 LGHNT and CDR2 FRNRAP. The CDR3 protein is CASGMSNQPQHF. In DNA form, the CDR3 reads TGTGCTAGTGGCATGAGCAATCAGCCCCAGCATTTT.

The CDR3 bases are TGTGCCAGCTCACCTGTGAGCTCTGGAAACACCATATATTTT. Residues: CASSPVSSGNTIYF. This rearrangement joins TRBV18 to TRBJ1-3; D gene uncertain. The CDR3 consists of 14 residues. Germline V gives CDR1 KGHSH, CDR2 LQKENI. Trimming cost V 3 bases and J 0 bases, with 6 bases left between them.

This chain connects TRBV4-3 to TRBJ2-1; 7 positions match TRBD2. Looked up from germline, CDR1 is LGHNA and CDR2 is YSLEER. V lost 3 bases and J lost 6; bases outside the gene matches: 2. The CDR3 sequence is 13 residues long. CDR3 in DNA: TGCGCCAGCAGCCAGGGAGGGTTCAATGAGCAGTTCTTC. Its protein product is CASSQGGFNEQFF.

The chain is built from TRBV15 and TRBJ2-7, with a weak D call TRBD1 (5 bases). Trimming shortened V by 1 base and J by 6 bases, and 10 bases separated the two germline ends. The CDR3 has 13 residues. Germline CDR1 reads LNHNV; CDR2 reads YYDKDF (reference sequence). CDR3 region: CATSRADRGEQYF. The CDR3 DNA is TGTGCCACCAGCAGAGCAGACAGAGGCGAGCAGTACTTC.

Here the CDR3 DNA reads TGTGCCAGCACAACAGGGACGAACGAGCAGTACTTC. The encoded protein is CASTTGTNEQYF. This chain joins TRBV28 and TRBJ2-7; perhaps TRBD1 as D (6 bases). CDR1 is MDHEN, CDR2 SYDVKM, per germline. V shed 7 bases and J shed 5 bases, with 12 bases lying between them. This CDR3 region has 12 residues.

The rearrangement joins TRBV7-2 to TRBJ1-3, with D perhaps matching TRBD1 (5 bases). Germline V lookup: CDR1 SGHTA, CDR2 FQGNSA. This CDR3 has 14 residues. Trimming stripped 5 bases from V and 2 bases from J, with 10 bases between. CDR3 DNA sequence: TGTGCCAGCAGCCCAGGGTTAACTGGAAACACCATATATTTT. Encoded protein: CASSPGLTGNTIYF.

The chain is built from TRBV25-1 and TRBJ2-7, with TRBD1 as a possible D gene (5 bases). The CDR3 runs to 17 residues. V was shortened by 0 bases and J by 0 bases, with 15 bases between the two germline ends. The germline V gene has CDR1 MGHDK and CDR2 SYGVNS. CDR3: CASSEYSSGFISYEQYF. Written as DNA, the CDR3 is TGTGCCAGCAGTGAATATTCCTCAGGGTTCATCTCCTACGAGCAGTACTTC.

The genes are TRBV29-1 and TRBJ2-7; D may be TRBD1 (6 bases). Germline lookup yields CDR1 SQVTM and CDR2 ANQGSEA. The CDR3 length is 13 residues. The germline V and J ends were trimmed by 4 bases and 4 bases, with 14 bases remaining between them. Here the CDR3 DNA reads TGCAGCGTTGCCCGCAGGGGAACGTACGAGCAGTACTTC. Translation: CSVARRGTYEQYF.

The V gene is TRBV11-2, the J gene TRBJ2-7, with D tentatively TRBD1 (9 bases). Per germline, CDR1 SGHAT and CDR2 FQNNGV. Trimming took off 0 bases at V and 0 bases at J, with 18 bases between the two ends. The CDR3 covers 18 residues. The CDR3, as DNA: TGTGCCAGCAGCTTAGAAGGCGGGGGGACAGGGAGCTCCTACGAGCAGTACTTC. This gives the protein CASSLEGGGTGSSYEQYF.